This record looks at one TCR beta chain sequence and its context. Between the trimmed V and J ends, which lost 4 bases and 3 bases, there was a span of 13 bases. Germline CDR1 reads MGHRA; CDR2 reads YSYEKL. There are 15 residues in the CDR3. Some clones are missing from TCRdb's copy, which holds only in-frame ones; the method was immunoSEQ multiplex PCR. The repertoire holds over 10,000 clones, with about nine tenths as singletons. This specimen comes from a study of T cell changes during pregnancy in multiple sclerosis. The specimen comprised CD8+ T cells from peripheral blood mononuclear cells, sampled in the second trimester of pregnancy. This chain links TRBV4-1 with TRBJ1-5, with a weak D call TRBD1 (5 bases). The TCR comes from a female donor in good health, enrolled as a control in a pregnancy study. For the CDR3, the DNA is TGCGCCAGCAGCCCCCCATATGGGGCCAATCAGCCCCAGCATTTT. It codes for CASSPPYGANQPQHF.